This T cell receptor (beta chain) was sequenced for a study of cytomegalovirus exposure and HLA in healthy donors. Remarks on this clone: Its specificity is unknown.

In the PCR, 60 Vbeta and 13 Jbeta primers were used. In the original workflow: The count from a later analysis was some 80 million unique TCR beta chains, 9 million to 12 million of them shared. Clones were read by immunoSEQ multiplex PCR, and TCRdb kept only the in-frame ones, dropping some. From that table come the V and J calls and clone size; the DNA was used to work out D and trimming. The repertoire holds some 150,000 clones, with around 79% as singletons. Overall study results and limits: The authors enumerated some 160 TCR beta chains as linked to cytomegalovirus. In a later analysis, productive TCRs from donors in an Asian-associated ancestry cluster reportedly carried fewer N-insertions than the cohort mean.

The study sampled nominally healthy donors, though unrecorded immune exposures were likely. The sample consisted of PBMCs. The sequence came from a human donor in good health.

In DNA form, the CDR3 reads TGCGCCAGCAGCTTGGGACAGGGGGCTTCGAACACTGAAGCTTTCTTT. Residues: CASSLGQGASNTEAFF. V usage is TRBV5-1 and J usage is TRBJ1-1, with 10 nucleotides matching TRBD1. The CDR3 is 16 amino acids. Germline V gene lookup returns CDR1 SGHRS and CDR2 YFSETQ. V lost 0 bases to trimming and J lost 1 base; unmatched junction nucleotides: 3.